What follows are 3 T cell receptor beta chains derived from one specimen sequenced in a study of T-cell memory formation after mild COVID-19. TCRdb itself ran the 5' RACE reads through MiXCR, one entry per CDR3 protein. The sample lists 150,000 to 200,000 distinct CDR3 sequences, more than 9% occurring once. Material: PBMCs or a T cell subset sorted from them (not recorded which). The receptors derive from a man aged 18-30 years who had mild COVID-19 (a few samples of this study predate the infection). Cell type and time point are not known.

This clonotype was counted ten times or more. The chain joins TRBV5-1 to TRBJ2-7; D is possibly TRBD1 (5 bases). CDR3 length: 15 residues. Looked up from germline, CDR1 is SGHRS and CDR2 is YFSETQ. Trimming cost V 2 bases and J 6 bases, with 18 bases left between them. This CDR3 reads CASSLSTATASEQYF. The DNA for the CDR3 is TGCGCCAGCAGCTTATCGACAGCAACGGCGAGCGAGCAGTACTTC.

This clonotype appeared many times. The chain joins TRBV7-3 to TRBJ2-5, with TRBD2 identical over 8 bases. Germline CDR1 and CDR2: SGHTA and FQGTGA. After removal of 5 bases from V and 6 bases from J, the junction contained 8 bases not matched to a gene. The CDR3 has 14 residues. CDR3 sequence reads: CASSNGGAGQTQYF. The CDR3 coding sequence is TGTGCCAGCAGCAACGGGGGGGCCGGGCAGACCCAGTACTTC.

This clonotype was found many times. This chain links TRBV29-1 with TRBJ2-2; weak D call: TRBD1 (6 bases). Deletions cut 7 bases from V and 4 bases from J, with 13 bases between. Germline values: CDR1 SQVTM, CDR2 ANQGSEA. This CDR3 contains 13 residues. CDR3 protein: CSAHRATTGELFF. Here the CDR3 DNA reads TGCAGCGCACACAGGGCTACCACCGGGGAGCTGTTTTTT.